This TCR beta chain was captured by sequencing in a study of shared clonotypes between healthy human individuals. Study summary: The study enrolled two women and three men aged 18 to 49.

With respect to this clone: The antigen is not known.

General observations from the study: Despite large depth, rarefaction showed incomplete sorted-subset sequencing.

CDR1 is SGHVS and CDR2 is FQNEAQ in the germline V gene. This CDR3 comprises 18 residues. Deletions cut 0 bases from V and 0 bases from J, with 18 bases between. The study separated CD4+ cells into CD45RA+ naive and CD45RA-negative memory subsets. Repertoires were generated with immunoSEQ multiplex PCR, while TCRdb's copy carries only in-frame clones and drops some. The sample lists a few million clones, roughly 95% occurring once. Specimen: naive CD4+ T cells sorted from blood. Subset: CD45RA+ positively selected. The TCR sequence derives from a man in his late teens or twenties in good health. The chain combines TRBV7-8 with TRBJ2-7, with D uncertain. The CDR3 region has the DNA TGTGCCAGCAGCTTAGCGACTTGGGCGCAGGTGATCTCCTACGAGCAGTACTTC. Residues: CASSLATWAQVISYEQYF.